This TCR beta chain was recovered during a study of breast tumors, draining lymph nodes, adjacent tissues. General study results and limits: Tumor TCR diversity was below lymph nodes but above nontumor tissue. That most tumor T cells come from lymph nodes remained unproven. Tumor and nontumor repertoires were significantly more similar in luminal-like than in basal-like breast cancer.

TCRdb itself ran the multiplex PCR reads through MiXCR, one entry per CDR3 protein. This table has 100,000 or so distinct CDR3 sequences, less than 25% appearing once. This clonotype was counted many times. The antigen remains undetermined. Trimming stripped 4 bases from V and 5 bases from J, with 17 bases between. The CDR3 is 14 residues long. From germline, CDR1 is SQVTM and CDR2 ANQGSEA. Axillary draining lymph nodes of breast cancer patients supplied the node samples. The sample taken for sequencing was axillary lymph node tissue. The chain joins TRBV29-1 to TRBJ2-5; no clear D gene. This receptor was obtained from a female donor with breast cancer. Some clones in this sample may be carry-over from other donors' samples. The CDR3 sequence: CSVVGASSDETQYF. In nucleotides, the CDR3 is TGCAGCGTTGTTGGTGCATCTTCGGATGAGACCCAGTACTTC.